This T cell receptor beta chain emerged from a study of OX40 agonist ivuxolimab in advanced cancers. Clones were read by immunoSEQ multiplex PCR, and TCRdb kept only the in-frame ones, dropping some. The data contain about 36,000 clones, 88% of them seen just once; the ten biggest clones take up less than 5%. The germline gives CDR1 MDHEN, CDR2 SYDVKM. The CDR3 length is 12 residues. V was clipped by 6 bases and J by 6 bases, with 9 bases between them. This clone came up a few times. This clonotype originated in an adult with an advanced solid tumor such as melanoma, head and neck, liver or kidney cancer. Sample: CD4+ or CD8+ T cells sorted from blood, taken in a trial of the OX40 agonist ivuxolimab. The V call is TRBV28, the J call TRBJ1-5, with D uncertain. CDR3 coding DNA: TGTGCCAGCAGGAACACGGGTCAGCCCCAGCATTTT. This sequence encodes CASRNTGQPQHF.